This T cell receptor beta chain was observed in a study of blood T cell repertoires in COVID-19. Background on the study: Sample material is recorded as cDNA or gDNA derived from T cells, B-cell-depleted T cells, or PBMCs.

Membership in each cohort depended on participant-reported clinical history. In the source study's methods: Amplifying reference gene primers gave estimates of nucleated cell counts. TCRdb's copy holds only in-frame clones and misses some; the assay was immunoSEQ multiplex PCR. V, J and clone size reflect that table, while D and trimming were determined from the DNA. The sample shows over 350,000 clones, around nine tenths of them seen only once. V shed 0 bases and J shed 5 bases, with 11 bases lying between them. Germline CDR1 reads SGHRS; CDR2 reads YFSETQ. The CDR3 is 14 residues long. This clonotype was sampled from a woman in her 30s with acute COVID-19. The rearrangement joins TRBV5-1 to TRBJ2-5; tentatively, D is TRBD1 (5 bases). Sequences were obtained from PBMCs or T cells enriched from blood (not recorded which). CDR3 nucleotide sequence: TGCGCCAGCAGCTTGGGGGGCCCCAGGGAGACCCAGTACTTC. This encodes CASSLGGPRETQYF.